The 31 T cell receptor beta chains below all came from one sample that was sequenced in a study of shared clonotypes between healthy human individuals. Terminally differentiated effector memory CD45RA+ cells were excluded by CCR7 positive selection of CD45RO-negative cells. Clones were sequenced by immunoSEQ multiplex PCR, and TCRdb holds only the in-frame ones, with some missing. The sample contains around 700,000 clones, about 91% of which appear only once. Input material: naive CD8+ T cells sorted from blood. These receptors were collected from a man younger than 40 in good health.

The chain links TRBV7-9 to TRBJ2-7; 7 positions agree with TRBD1. V shed 6 bases, J shed 6 bases, and the junction held 11 bases outside the gene matches. The CDR3 loop spans 14 amino acids. Germline CDR1 is SEHNR and CDR2 is FQNEAQ (reference sequence). CDR3 in DNA: TGTGCCAGCAGTTACCTGGGACAGTCCCTCGAGCAGTACTTC. Amino acids: CASSYLGQSLEQYF.

The table lists this clone with a count of one. This chain joins TRBV2 and TRBJ2-7; no clear D gene. This CDR3 is built from 15 residues. From germline, CDR1 is SNHLY and CDR2 FYNNEI. Deletions cut 0 bases from V and 9 bases from J, with 18 bases between. This CDR3 is CASSEATMVVRWQYF. The CDR3 region has the DNA TGTGCCAGCAGTGAAGCTACCATGGTTGTACGGTGGCAGTACTTC. Looking up the rest from reference TRBV2 and TRBJ2-7 gives the full variable domain: EPEVTQTPSHQVTQMGQEVILRCVPISNHLYFYWYRQILGQKVEFLVSFYNNEISEKSEIFDDQFSVERPDGSNFTLKIRSTKLEDSAMYFCASSEATMVVRWQYFGPGTRLTVT.

This clone was picked up one time. V is TRBV2 and J is TRBJ2-2, with D perhaps assigned TRBD1 or TRBD2 (5 bases each). Trimming took 6 bases from V and 6 from J, leaving 8 bases between them. Looked up from germline, CDR1 is SNHLY and CDR2 is FYNNEI. The CDR3 is made up of 12 amino acids. CDR3 nucleotides: TGTGCCAGCAGGTGGGGGTCCGGGGAGCTGTTTTTT. This sequence encodes CASRWGSGELFF.

The chain employs TRBV7-9 and TRBJ1-5; a weak D match, TRBD1 (5 bases). Germline-derived CDR1 and CDR2 are SEHNR and FQNEAQ (reference sequence). The CDR3 runs 14 residues. V was cut by 5 bases and J by 1 base, with 9 bases left in between. CDR3 nucleotides: TGTGCCAGCAGCCAGGCAGGGAGCAATCAGCCCCAGCATTTT. Amino acids: CASSQAGSNQPQHF.

J is TRBJ2-5 and V is TRBV29-1, with 16 bases matching TRBD2. Trimming removed 2 bases from V and 8 bases from J; junction bases left unmatched: 11. The CDR3 length is 17 residues. Germline V gives CDR1 SQVTM, CDR2 ANQGSEA. In DNA, the CDR3 is TGCAGCGTTGAACTGGGACTAGCGGGAGGGCCCGAGGGTACCCAGTACTTC. Amino acids: CSVELGLAGGPEGTQYF.

This clone was picked up many times. The chain recombines TRBV27 with TRBJ2-3; perhaps TRBD2 as D (5 bases). The CDR3 has 15 residues. CDR1 is MNHEY, CDR2 SMNVEV, per germline (reference sequence). Deletions cut 5 bases from V and 3 bases from J, with 15 bases between. The CDR3 protein is CASSPLQEGTDTQYF. Here the CDR3 DNA reads TGTGCCAGCAGTCCACTACAAGAGGGAACAGATACGCAGTATTTT.

The genes are TRBV11-2 and TRBJ2-5, with D perhaps TRBD2 (7 bases). CDR1 is SGHAT and CDR2 is FQNNGV in the germline V gene. The CDR3 spans 16 residues. V shed 3 bases and J shed 4 bases, with 18 bases lying between them. This CDR3 is CASSLGAGDYGETQYF. The DNA of the CDR3 is TGTGCCAGCAGCTTGGGGGCGGGAGATTATGGAGAGACCCAGTACTTC. Drawing the rest from reference TRBV11-2 and TRBJ2-5, the complete variable domain is EAGVAQSPRYKIIEKRQSVAFWCNPISGHATLYWYQQILGQGPKLLIQFQNNGVVDDSQLPKDRFSAERLKGVDSTLKIQPAKLEDSAVYLCASSLGAGDYGETQYFGPGTRLLVL.

The rearrangement joins TRBV4-2 to TRBJ1-3; possibly TRBD1 for D (5 bases). This CDR3 is built from 17 residues. V lost 0 bases, J lost 1 base, and 13 bases lay in between. The germline V gene has CDR1 LGHNA and CDR2 YNFKEQ. CDR3 DNA sequence: TGTGCCAGCAGCCAAGAGGGGGGATGGATATCTGGAAACACCATATATTTT. Its translation: CASSQEGGWISGNTIYF.

The CDR3 region has the DNA TGTGCCAGCAGCTTCGAAGCGGGAGGATCCTACGAGCAGTACTTC. Protein: CASSFEAGGSYEQYF. The V gene is TRBV7-9, the J gene TRBJ2-7; 9 bases align to TRBD2. V shed 3 bases and J 1 base; nucleotides not matched to a gene: 4. Looked up from germline, CDR1 is SEHNR and CDR2 is FQNEAQ (reference sequence). This CDR3 is built from 15 residues.

This rearrangement joins TRBV6-5 to TRBJ2-1; perhaps TRBD2 as D (5 bases). The CDR3 loop spans 13 amino acids. CDR1 is MNHEY and CDR2 is SVGAGI in the germline V gene. The V gene lost 0 bases and the J gene lost 11 bases, with 11 bases spanning the gap. The chain's CDR3 is CASSYSPREKQFF. DNA for the CDR3: TGTGCCAGCAGTTACTCCCCCCGGGAAAAGCAGTTCTTC.

Concerning this clone itself: This sample includes further DNA sequences coding for the same CDR3. The gene calls are TRBV7-9 and TRBJ1-1; D is uncertain. V dropped 3 bases and J dropped 1 base, with 6 bases sitting between them. CDR3 size: 13 residues. CDR1 is SEHNR, CDR2 FQNEAQ, per germline (reference sequence). The CDR3 DNA is TGTGCCAGCAGCTTCCCAGGGAACACTGAAGCTTTCTTT. It codes for CASSFPGNTEAFF.

The V gene is TRBV11-2, the J gene TRBJ2-7; D gene uncertain. The CDR3 has 15 residues. With 5 bases removed from V and 1 base from J, the gap between germline ends came to 15 bases. Germline CDR1 is SGHAT and CDR2 is FQNNGV. The CDR3 DNA reads as TGTGCCAGCAGCCAAGAGTTTGCCGATTCCTACGAGCAGTACTTC. Translated: CASSQEFADSYEQYF.

The genes are TRBV27 and TRBJ2-7; the D call may be TRBD1 or TRBD2 (5 bases each). The length of the CDR3 is 16 residues. V was clipped by 6 bases and J by 6 bases, with 24 bases between them. The germline V gene has CDR1 MNHEY and CDR2 SMNVEV (reference sequence). In nucleotides, the CDR3 is TGTGCCAGCAGCTACGACTCAAATTCCGGGACCCCCGAGCAGTACTTC. The encoded protein is CASSYDSNSGTPEQYF.

This chain joins TRBV12-1 and TRBJ2-7; the D call of TRBD1 is as the table states it, not checked on the DNA. TRBV12-1 is a pseudogene. CDR3 length: 16 amino acids. The CDR3 loop reads CASSFACRCNSYEQYF. The CDR3 DNA follows: TGTGCCAGCAGCTTTGCTTGCAGGTGCAACTCCTACGAGCAGTACTTC.

The V gene is TRBV6-1, the J gene TRBJ1-2, with 7 bases aligning to TRBD1. V dropped 1 base and J dropped 2; count of bases not matched to a gene: 19. The CDR3 consists of 20 residues. Germline CDR1 reads MNHNS; CDR2 reads SASEGT. CDR3 sequence reads: CASSEVGPYSTSGQNYGYTF. The CDR3 DNA sequence: TGTGCCAGCAGTGAAGTCGGCCCATATAGTACTTCGGGACAGAACTATGGCTACACCTTC.

The chain employs TRBV19 and TRBJ2-3; 9 bases are shared with TRBD2. This CDR3 has 16 amino acids. Per germline, CDR1 LNHDA and CDR2 SQIVND (reference sequence). V lost 3 bases and J lost 2; bases outside the gene matches: 6. The CDR3 region has the DNA TGTGCCAGTAGTATCCAGCGGGGGGAGGACACAGATACGCAGTATTTT. It codes for CASSIQRGEDTDTQYF.

This chain links TRBV7-9 with TRBJ1-1, with D possibly TRBD1 on 5 matching bases. Germline CDR1 is SEHNR and CDR2 is FQNEAQ (reference sequence). Trimming cost V 5 bases and J 6 bases, with 16 bases left between them. The CDR3 consists of 14 residues. CDR3 coding DNA: TGTGCCAGCAGCCCCGACGGGGGAAACGCTGAAGCTTTCTTT. Its protein is CASSPDGGNAEAFF.

To note about this clone: Given a far larger clone just one base away, this is likely a sequencing read error. Other DNA sequences in this sample translate to the same CDR3. This chain links TRBV29-1 with TRBJ2-1; 7 positions agree with TRBD2. In germline, CDR1 is SQVTM, CDR2 ANQGSEA. This CDR3 has 13 amino acids. Trimming removed 6 bases from V and 7 bases from J; junction bases left unmatched: 9. CDR3: CSVRTGLGNEQFF. In nucleotides, the CDR3 is TGCAGCGTCCGAACAGGACTAGGTAATGAGCAGTTCTTC.

The chain recombines TRBV10-1 with TRBJ2-3, with 9 bases fitting TRBD2. The CDR3 length is 17 residues. V lost 3 bases, J lost 0 bases, and 7 bases stayed unmatched. Germline V CDR1 and CDR2: WNHNN, SYGVQD (reference sequence). CDR3: CASSDHTSGSSTDTQYF. CDR3 DNA: TGCGCCAGCAGTGACCATACTAGCGGGTCTAGCACAGATACGCAGTATTTT.

The table lists this clone with a count of one. The chain has TRBV29-1 and TRBJ2-3; a possible D gene is TRBD1 (6 bases). CDR1 and CDR2 (germline): SQVTM, ANQGSEA. The CDR3 spans 12 residues. V lost 3 bases and J 5 bases, leaving 9 bases between the germline ends. The CDR3: CSVEDSIDTQYF. CDR3 sequence (DNA): TGCAGCGTTGAGGACAGTATAGATACGCAGTATTTT.

The chain recombines TRBV27 with TRBJ1-1; a weak D match, TRBD1 (5 bases). Trimming took 0 bases from V and 3 from J, leaving 5 bases between them. The germline CDR1 and CDR2 sequences are MNHEY and SMNVEV (reference sequence). The CDR3 consists of 13 residues. Here the CDR3 DNA reads TGTGCCAGCAGTTTATCAGGGGACACTGAAGCTTTCTTT. This encodes CASSLSGDTEAFF.

The J gene is TRBJ2-7, the V gene TRBV9; 7 nucleotides agree with TRBD1. The V segment lost 4 bases and the J segment 4 bases; nucleotides outside the gene matches: 8. This CDR3 region has 14 residues. Germline V gene lookup returns CDR1 SGDLS and CDR2 YYNGEE. As DNA, the CDR3 is TGTGCCAGCAGCCCACTGACAGGGACATACGAGCAGTACTTC. This translates into CASSPLTGTYEQYF.

The chain uses TRBV19 and TRBJ2-2, with 7 nucleotides matching TRBD2. J gave up 5 bases and V 4 bases, and 7 bases lay outside the gene matches. The CDR3 contains 15 residues. The germline V gene has CDR1 LNHDA and CDR2 SQIVND (reference sequence). The CDR3 loop is CASSTLAEATGELFF. The DNA for the CDR3 is TGTGCCAGTAGTACGCTAGCGGAGGCTACCGGGGAGCTGTTTTTT.

Of note for this clone: The same CDR3 also results from other DNA sequences found in this sample. The chain uses TRBV28 and TRBJ2-1; D unclear. Germline CDR1 reads MDHEN; CDR2 reads SYDVKM. V lost 9 bases and J lost 0, with 3 bases in between. This CDR3 has 11 amino acids. The CDR3 here is CASGSYNEQFF. The DNA of the CDR3 is TGTGCCAGTGGCTCCTACAATGAGCAGTTCTTC.

The gene calls are TRBV6-6 and TRBJ2-7, with 10 bases fitting TRBD2. Germline values: CDR1 MNHNY, CDR2 SVGAGI (reference sequence). With 2 bases clipped from V and 4 bases from J, the junction kept 5 bases outside the gene matches. CDR3 length equals 15 residues. CDR3 sequence reads: CASSYEGLARYEQYF. CDR3 nucleotides: TGTGCCAGCAGTTACGAGGGACTAGCGAGGTACGAGCAGTACTTC.

The genes are TRBV5-1 and TRBJ2-5, with TRBD2 identical over 14 bases. Germline-derived CDR1 and CDR2 are SGHRS and YFSETQ. This CDR3 comprises 17 residues. After removal of 0 bases from V and 4 bases from J, the junction contained 5 bases not matched to a gene. The CDR3 DNA reads as TGCGCCAGCAGCTTGGGACTAGCGGGAGGGCCTTCAGAGACCCAGTACTTC. Encoded protein: CASSLGLAGGPSETQYF.

The chain links TRBV9 to TRBJ2-3, with unresolved D. The V end was cut by 5 bases, the J end by 5 bases, with 15 bases between. Germline V gene lookup returns CDR1 SGDLS and CDR2 YYNGEE. The CDR3 is made up of 14 amino acids. CDR3 protein: CASSRWDLGDTQYF. CDR3 nucleotides: TGTGCCAGCAGTCGGTGGGATCTTGGAGATACGCAGTATTTT. Supplemented by reference TRBV9 and TRBJ2-3, the full variable domain reads DSGVTQTPKHLITATGQRVTLRCSPRSGDLSVYWYQQSLDQGLQFLIQYYNGEERAKGNILERFSAQQFPDLHSELNLSSLELGDSALYFCASSRWDLGDTQYFGPGTRLTVL.

This chain links TRBV5-1 with TRBJ2-3; the D call may be TRBD1 or TRBD2 (5 bases each). The CDR3 has 16 amino acids. Trimming left V 2 bases short and J 1 base short, with 14 bases between. Germline lookup yields CDR1 SGHRS and CDR2 YFSETQ. The CDR3 protein is CASSLLTGPGTDTQYF. The CDR3 coding sequence is TGCGCCAGCAGCTTACTTACGGGGCCGGGCACAGATACGCAGTATTTT. The variable domain in full, with the rest retrieved from reference TRBV5-1 and TRBJ2-3, is KAGVTQTPRYLIKTRGQQVTLSCSPISGHRSVSWYQQTPGQGLQFLFEYFSETQRNKGNFPGRFSGRQFSNSRSEMNVSTLELGDSALYLCASSLLTGPGTDTQYFGPGTRLTVL.

The chain is built from TRBV6-1 and TRBJ2-1; 9 bases line up with TRBD1. This CDR3 has 14 amino acids. Per the germline V gene, CDR1 is MNHNS and CDR2 is SASEGT. The V and J ends lost 4 bases and 5 bases, in that order; junction bases with no gene match: 3. DNA for the CDR3: TGTGCCAGCAGTGTGGGACAGGGCCACAATGAGCAGTTCTTC. Translating it yields CASSVGQGHNEQFF.

This chain uses TRBV2 with TRBJ2-1; 10 nucleotides match TRBD2. J was trimmed by 8 bases and V by 2 bases; bases with no gene match: 15. The CDR3 loop spans 18 amino acids. Germline V gene sequence: CDR1 SNHLY, CDR2 FYNNEI. The CDR3 coding sequence is TGTGCCAGCAGTGAAACCGGGTGGGCTAGCGGGGGCTGGGATGAGCAGTTCTTC. This encodes CASSETGWASGGWDEQFF.

The chain links TRBV7-8 to TRBJ2-6; D call uncertain. Germline CDR1 is SGHVS and CDR2 is FQNEAQ. The CDR3 totals 16 residues. With 2 bases removed from V and 1 base from J, the gap between germline ends came to 9 bases. Here the CDR3 reads CASSLLPQSGANVLTF. The DNA for the CDR3 is TGTGCCAGCAGCTTACTCCCGCAATCTGGGGCCAACGTCCTGACTTTC.